This record covers a single TCR beta chain. The antigen is undetermined. The table came from immunoSEQ multiplex PCR; TCRdb's copy has only in-frame clones and leaves some out. The sample lists about 160,000 clones; around 92% were seen once. The CDR3 length is 15 residues. V was pared by 4 bases and J by 5 bases, with 10 bases of the junction left unmatched. Germline CDR1 SGHTA, CDR2 FQGNSA. The data were obtained in a study of cytomegalovirus exposure and HLA in healthy donors. The overall study: The same platform was used for the 130 or so validation repertoires as for the 666 first-cohort repertoires, as reported in a later analysis. Study findings and constraints: A list of around 150 TCR beta chains associated with cytomegalovirus was given.

The V gene is TRBV7-2, the J gene TRBJ2-7; 8 bases are a match to TRBD1. The specimen sequenced was PBMCs. The TCR was taken from a woman younger than 30 in good health and CMV-seropositive. The CDR3, as DNA: TGTGCCAGCAGCTCAACGGGACAGGCATTCGACGAGCAGTACTTC. It is translated as CASSSTGQAFDEQYF. Using reference TRBV7-2 and TRBJ2-7 for the parts outside the CDR3, the full variable domain is GAGVSQSPSNKVTEKGKDVELRCDPISGHTALYWYRQSLGQGLEFLIYFQGNSAPDKSGLPSDRFSAERTGGSVSTLTIQRTQQEDSAVYLCASSSTGQAFDEQYFGPGTRLTVT.